This is a list of T cell receptor beta chains from one sample in a study of blood T cell repertoires in COVID-19. Clones were sequenced by immunoSEQ multiplex PCR, and TCRdb holds only the in-frame ones, with some missing. The sample has some 300,000 clones; around nine tenths are singletons. Sample: PBMCs or T cells enriched from blood (not recorded which). The receptor set was obtained from a woman between 45 and 60 years old who had been exposed to COVID-19. The CDR3 runs from the conserved cysteine through the conserved F or W. The order of the fields is V gene, CDR3 protein.

v_gene: TRBV5-5; CDR3aa: CASSLVTRDQETQYF
v_gene: TRBV5-1; CDR3aa: CASRTSGAYNEQFF
v_gene: TRBV5-1; CDR3aa: CASSFNRQGAGGYTF
v_gene: TRBV5-1; CDR3aa: CASSLPDRDEQFF
v_gene: TRBV10-3; CDR3aa: CAISGGTDLNTEAFF
v_gene: TRBV21-1; CDR3aa: CASGLGKGVITDTQYF
v_gene: TRBV25-1; CDR3aa: CASSASGGTNEKLFF
v_gene: TRBV10-3; CDR3aa: CAIRGQGEFNYGYTF
v_gene: TRBV19; CDR3aa: CASSTPPRSSGNTIYF
v_gene: TRBV6-5; CDR3aa: CASRGNRGQWTEAFF
v_gene: TRBV27; CDR3aa: CASSYHKSGGRQETQYF
v_gene: TRBV11-3; CDR3aa: CASSLVQGARTGELFF
v_gene: TRBV3-1/TRBV3-2; CDR3aa: CASSHPRGELEDTQYF
v_gene: TRBV7-2; CDR3aa: CASSSTGQGGSPLHF
v_gene: TRBV6-5; CDR3aa: CASSYLTGEGEKLFF
v_gene: TRBV3-1/TRBV3-2; CDR3aa: CASSFRTNQPQHF
v_gene: TRBV6-5; CDR3aa: CASSQGGKTQYF
v_gene: TRBV5-1; CDR3aa: CASSLQGPMNTEAFF
v_gene: TRBV5-1; CDR3aa: CASSLEGAARPSSYNEQFF
v_gene: TRBV30; CDR3aa: CAWRGQGPRSYNSPLHF
v_gene: TRBV19; CDR3aa: CASSIDRKIAKNIQYF
v_gene: TRBV5-1; CDR3aa: CASSLTGNYEKLFF
v_gene: TRBV6-5; CDR3aa: CASRSGGESNQPQHF
v_gene: TRBV19; CDR3aa: CASTPQSRGNYGYTF